A selection of T cell receptor beta chains follows, all from one sample in a study of blood T cell repertoires in COVID-19. The data were produced by immunoSEQ multiplex PCR, yet TCRdb's version contains in-frame clones alone and is incomplete. Of a few hundred thousand clones listed, under 90% were seen once; the top ten hold approximately 1.8%. Sequencing used peripheral blood. The receptor set was obtained from a woman aged 25 to 39 with COVID-19, enrolled during active disease. The CDR3 runs from the conserved cysteine through the conserved F or W. The D gene is left open where the match is weak. Rows give clone size only sometimes, using once, few, many, or a class for an expanded clone.

d_call j_call v_call clone_size cdr3_aa cdr3_nt
. TRBJ1-1 TRBV2 . CASRGPGNTEAFF TGTGCCAGCAGGGGTCCGGGGAACACTGAAGCTTTCTTT
. TRBJ1-1 TRBV18 . CASSPGGGLNTEAFF TGTGCCAGCTCACCAGGGGGGGGGCTGAACACTGAAGCTTTCTTT
TRBD1 TRBJ1-2 TRBV10-3 . CAISGRTGTKDGYTF TGTGCCATCAGTGGGCGGACAGGTACGAAGGATGGCTACACCTTC
. TRBJ1-2 TRBV5-4 once CASSPGGTPYGYTF TGTGCCAGCAGCCCGGGTGGGACACCCTATGGCTACACCTTC
TRBD2 TRBJ2-1 TRBV6-5 . CASSLAGGHYNEQFF TGTGCCAGCAGTTTAGCGGGGGGACACTACAATGAGCAGTTCTTC
TRBD2 TRBJ2-3 TRBV7-2 . CASSPDLRRGATDTQYF TGTGCCAGCAGCCCAGACCTACGGCGGGGGGCCACAGATACGCAGTATTTT
. TRBJ2-7 TRBV11-3 . CASSLSLYEQYF TGTGCCAGCAGCTTATCCCTTTACGAGCAGTACTTC
. TRBJ2-5 TRBV24-1 once CATSDPGPGGETQYF TGTGCCACCAGTGATCCGGGTCCCGGGGGAGAGACCCAGTACTTC
. TRBJ2-5 TRBV3-1/TRBV3-2 . CASSPRAEETQYF TGTGCCAGCAGCCCGCGGGCAGAAGAGACCCAGTACTTC
TRBD1 TRBJ2-7 TRBV6-5 few CASTQGALDEQYF TGTGCCAGCACCCAGGGGGCGCTGGACGAGCAGTACTTC
. TRBJ1-1 TRBV5-5 . CASSLSLANRNTEAFF TGTGCCAGCAGCTTGTCCCTGGCAAACAGGAACACTGAAGCTTTCTTT
. TRBJ1-3 TRBV19 . CASSSYPVEVASGNTIYF TGTGCCAGTAGTTCATACCCCGTCGAGGTGGCCTCTGGAAACACCATATATTTT
TRBD1 TRBJ1-2 TRBV4-1 . CASSRDRADYHYGYTF TGCGCCAGCAGTCGGGACAGGGCCGATTACCACTATGGCTACACCTTC
TRBD1 TRBJ1-2 TRBV28 . CASTEVRGSNYGYTF TGTGCCAGCACAGAGGTCAGGGGGTCTAACTATGGCTACACCTTC
. TRBJ2-5 TRBV3-1/TRBV3-2 . CASSQELSGLHQETQYF TGTGCCAGCAGCCAGGAGTTAAGCGGCCTGCATCAAGAGACCCAGTACTTC
. TRBJ2-5 TRBV7-2 . CASSSVGVRETQYF TGTGCCAGCAGTTCCGTTGGCGTGCGGGAGACCCAGTACTTC
TRBD1 TRBJ1-1 TRBV13 . CASSRQGMNTEAFF TGTGCCAGCAGCCGACAGGGAATGAACACTGAAGCTTTCTTT
. TRBJ1-5 TRBV28 . CASTPPLVAQPQHF TGTGCCAGCACCCCCCCCCTAGTGGCTCAGCCCCAGCATTTT
. TRBJ1-4 TRBV9 . CASSEGGLLNEKLFF TGTGCCAGCAGCGAGGGCGGACTCCTTAATGAAAAACTGTTTTTT
. TRBJ1-1 TRBV12-3/TRBV12-4 . CASSGQENTEAFF TGTGCCAGCAGCGGACAAGAGAACACTGAAGCTTTCTTT
. TRBJ1-6 TRBV10-2 . CASSESTGYSYNSPLHF TGCGCCAGCAGTGAGAGCACCGGGTACTCCTATAATTCACCCCTCCACTTT
TRBD1 TRBJ1-6 TRBV25-1 . CASSEAGRTGGSPLHF TGTGCCAGCAGTGAAGCGGGAAGAACAGGGGGATCACCCCTCCACTTT
. TRBJ1-1 TRBV4-1 . CASSLGKGTEAFF TGCGCCAGCAGCCTCGGGAAGGGCACTGAAGCTTTCTTT
. TRBJ2-5 TRBV3-1/TRBV3-2 . CASSQDRGETQYF TGTGCCAGCAGCCAAGACAGGGGAGAGACCCAGTACTTC
TRBD2 TRBJ2-2 TRBV5-1 . CASSLVAGATGELFF TGCGCCAGCAGCTTGGTAGCGGGGGCTACCGGGGAGCTGTTTTTT